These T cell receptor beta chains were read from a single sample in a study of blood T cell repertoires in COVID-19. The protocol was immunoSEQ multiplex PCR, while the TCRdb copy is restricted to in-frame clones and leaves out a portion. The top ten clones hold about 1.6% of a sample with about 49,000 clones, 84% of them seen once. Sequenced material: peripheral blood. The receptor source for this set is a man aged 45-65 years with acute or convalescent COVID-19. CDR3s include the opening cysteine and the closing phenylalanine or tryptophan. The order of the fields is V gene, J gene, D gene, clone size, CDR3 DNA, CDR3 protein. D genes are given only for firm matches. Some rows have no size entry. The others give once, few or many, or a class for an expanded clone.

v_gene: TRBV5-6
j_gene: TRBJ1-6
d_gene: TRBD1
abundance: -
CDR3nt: TGTGCCAGCAGCCGGGACAGTGGGAACTATAATTCACCCCTCCACTTT
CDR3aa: CASSRDSGNYNSPLHF

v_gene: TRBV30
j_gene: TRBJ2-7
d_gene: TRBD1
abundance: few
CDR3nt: TGTGCCTGGAAAAGGGACAGGCCCTACGAGCAGTACTTC
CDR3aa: CAWKRDRPYEQYF

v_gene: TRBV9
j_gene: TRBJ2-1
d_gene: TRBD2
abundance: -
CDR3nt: TGTGCCAGCAGTGTCGGACTAGTCAGGACCAATGAGCAGTTCTTC
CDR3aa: CASSVGLVRTNEQFF

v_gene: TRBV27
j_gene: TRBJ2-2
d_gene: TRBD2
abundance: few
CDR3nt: TGTGCCAGCAGTTTCGGGGCACTAGCGGGGAGGACCGGGGAGCTGTTTTTT
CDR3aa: CASSFGALAGRTGELFF

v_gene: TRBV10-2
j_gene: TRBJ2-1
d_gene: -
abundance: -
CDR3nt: TGCGCCAGCAGTGAGTGGGGGGTTGCAGGAAATGAGCAGTTCTTC
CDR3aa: CASSEWGVAGNEQFF

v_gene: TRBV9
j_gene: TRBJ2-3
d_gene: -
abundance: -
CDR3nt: TGTGCCAGCAGCCCGCCGACTACCTCCACAGATACGCAGTATTTT
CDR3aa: CASSPPTTSTDTQYF

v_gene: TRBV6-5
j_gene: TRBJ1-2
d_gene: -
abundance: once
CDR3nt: TGTGCCAGCAGTTACTTTCGACAGGCAAACTATGGCTACACCTTC
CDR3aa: CASSYFRQANYGYTF

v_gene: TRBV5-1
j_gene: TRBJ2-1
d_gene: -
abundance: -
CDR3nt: TGCGCCAGCAGCTTCCCCGGACAGTTAATCTACAATGAGCAGTTCTTC
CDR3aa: CASSFPGQLIYNEQFF

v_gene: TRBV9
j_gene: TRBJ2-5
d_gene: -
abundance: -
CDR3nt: TGTGCCAGCAGCGTAGGTGCTGGGGGCGCGGAGACCCAGTACTTC
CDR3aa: CASSVGAGGAETQYF

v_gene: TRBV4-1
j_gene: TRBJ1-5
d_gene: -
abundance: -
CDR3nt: TGCGCCAGCAGCCAAGAGGCGCGAGAGGTTCAGCCCCAGCATTTT
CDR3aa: CASSQEAREVQPQHF

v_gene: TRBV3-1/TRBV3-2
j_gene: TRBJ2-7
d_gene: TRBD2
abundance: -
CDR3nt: TGTGCCAGCAGCCAAGGTCCGACTAGCGGGAGATACGAGCAGTACTTC
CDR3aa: CASSQGPTSGRYEQYF

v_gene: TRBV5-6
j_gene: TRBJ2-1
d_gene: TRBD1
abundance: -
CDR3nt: TGTGCCAGCAGCATGGGACAGGGATACAATGAGCAGTTCTTC
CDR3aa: CASSMGQGYNEQFF

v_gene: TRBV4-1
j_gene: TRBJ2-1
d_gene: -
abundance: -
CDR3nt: TGCGCCAGCAGCCAAGACAGGGTTCCCTACAATGAGCAGTTCTTC
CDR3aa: CASSQDRVPYNEQFF

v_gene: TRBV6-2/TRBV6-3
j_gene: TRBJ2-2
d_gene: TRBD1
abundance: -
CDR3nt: TGTGCCAGCAGTTACAGGGGGCCCACGAACACCGGGGAGCTGTTTTTT
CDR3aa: CASSYRGPTNTGELFF

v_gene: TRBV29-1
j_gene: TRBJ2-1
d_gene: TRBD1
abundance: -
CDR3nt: TGCAGCGCCTTCGACGGGGACAGGAAGCAGTTCTTC
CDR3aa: CSAFDGDRKQFF

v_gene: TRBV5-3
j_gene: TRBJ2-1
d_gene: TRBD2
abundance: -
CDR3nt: TGTGCCAGAAGCTACGTAGCGGGAGAAAGCGACAATGAGCAGTTCTTC
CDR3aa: CARSYVAGESDNEQFF

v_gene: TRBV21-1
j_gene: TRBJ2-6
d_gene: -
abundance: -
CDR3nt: TGTGCCAGCCCCTACATGGAGGGCCGGGTCTCTGGGGCCAACGTCCTGACTTTC
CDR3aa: CASPYMEGRVSGANVLTF

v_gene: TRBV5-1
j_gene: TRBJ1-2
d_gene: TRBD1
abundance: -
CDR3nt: TGCGCCAGCAGCTCACAGGGGGCAGGTGGCTACACCTTC
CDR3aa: CASSSQGAGGYTF

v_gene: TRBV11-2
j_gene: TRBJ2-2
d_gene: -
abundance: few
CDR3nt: TGTGCCAGCACCCCCGGGATGGCGGGAAGGAAGCCCGGGGAGCTGTTTTTT
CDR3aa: CASTPGMAGRKPGELFF

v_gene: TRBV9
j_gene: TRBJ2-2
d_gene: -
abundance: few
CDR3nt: TGTGCCAGCAGCGTATCGCTCAGCGGGGAGCTGTTTTTT
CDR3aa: CASSVSLSGELFF

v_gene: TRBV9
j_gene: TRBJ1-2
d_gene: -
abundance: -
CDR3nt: TGTGCCAGCAGCGTATTACCGGGAGGAAGCTATGGCTACACCTTC
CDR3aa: CASSVLPGGSYGYTF

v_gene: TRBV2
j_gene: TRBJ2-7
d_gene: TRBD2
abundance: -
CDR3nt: TGTGCCAGCAGAACCCGTTCCGGGACTAGCGGGAGGGAGCAGTACTTC
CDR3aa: CASRTRSGTSGREQYF

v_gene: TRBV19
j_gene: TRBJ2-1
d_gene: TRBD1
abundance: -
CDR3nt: TGTGCCAGTAGTAAGCGGGACAGGGGGCGTGAAAGTGAGCAGTTCTTC
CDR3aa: CASSKRDRGRESEQFF

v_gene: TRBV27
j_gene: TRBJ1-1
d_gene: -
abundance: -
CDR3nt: TGTGCCAGCAGGCCCGGGAGGGCTGTAGTCACTGAAGCTTTCTTT
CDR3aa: CASRPGRAVVTEAFF

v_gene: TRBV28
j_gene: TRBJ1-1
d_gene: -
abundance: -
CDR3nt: TGTGCCAGCAGCCTCATCGGTGAAGCTTTCTTT
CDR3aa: CASSLIGEAFF

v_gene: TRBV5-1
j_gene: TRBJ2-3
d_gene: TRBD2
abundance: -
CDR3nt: TGCGCCAGCAGCTTCCCTAGCGGGGTAAGCACAGATACGCAGTATTTT
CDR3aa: CASSFPSGVSTDTQYF

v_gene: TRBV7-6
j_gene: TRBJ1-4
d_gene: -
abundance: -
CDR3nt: TGTGCCAGCAGCTTAAACACAGCAACTAATGAAAAACTGTTTTTT
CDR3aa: CASSLNTATNEKLFF

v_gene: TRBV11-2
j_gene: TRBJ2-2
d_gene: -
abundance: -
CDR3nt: TGTGCCAGCAGCACCCTCGGGACACCAGCAGGGACCGGGGAGCTGTTTTTT
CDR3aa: CASSTLGTPAGTGELFF

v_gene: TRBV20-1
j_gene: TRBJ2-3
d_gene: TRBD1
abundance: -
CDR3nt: TGCAGTGCTAGTCGGACAGGATACCCAGATACGCAGTATTTT
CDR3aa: CSASRTGYPDTQYF

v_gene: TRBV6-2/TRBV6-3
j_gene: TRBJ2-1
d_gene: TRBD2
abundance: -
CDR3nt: TGTGCCAGCAGTTACCGCGGGAGGACGAATGAGCAGTTCTTC
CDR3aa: CASSYRGRTNEQFF

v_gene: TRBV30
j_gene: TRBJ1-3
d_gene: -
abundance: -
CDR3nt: TGTGCCTGGAGTACCGGTTATAGCTCTGGAAACACCATATATTTT
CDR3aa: CAWSTGYSSGNTIYF

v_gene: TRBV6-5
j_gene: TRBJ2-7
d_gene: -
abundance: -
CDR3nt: TGTGCCAGCAGTCGCGGGCCTCCCGGCGACGAGCAGTACTTC
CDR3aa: CASSRGPPGDEQYF